Presented here are 10 T cell receptor beta chains from one specimen sequenced in a study of tumor-infiltrating lymphocytes in primary liver carcinoma. Out of unsorted whole blood came the blood RNA, and germline DNA was extracted as well. A primer in the constant region served to generate TCR beta cDNA from 450 to 600 ng of total RNA. What produced the TCR beta libraries was three nested multiplex PCR rounds using slightly modified ARM-PCR. TRBV1-TRBV30 forward primers paired with a C-beta reverse primer drove the first two PCR rounds, about 10 cycles each. In TCRdb, the multiplex PCR reads were re-called with MiXCR into one record per CDR3 protein. The sample has approximately 330,000 distinct CDR3 sequences, around three fifths seen once. Sample: peripheral blood. These receptors originate from a man aged 35-49 years with primary liver carcinoma and hepatitis B virus infection.

This chain uses TRBV6-5 with TRBJ2-5, with D possibly called TRBD1 or TRBD2 (7 bases each). Trimming removed 0 bases at V and 5 bases at J, with 19 bases between. CDR1 is MNHEY and CDR2 is SVGAGI in the germline V gene. The CDR3 runs to 17 residues. Here the CDR3 reads CASSYSGTGVGGETQYF. CDR3 nucleotide sequence: TGTGCCAGCAGTTACTCGGGCACAGGGGTGGGGGGGGAGACCCAGTACTTC.

This clonotype was detected only a few times. The rearrangement links TRBV28 to TRBJ2-2; unclear D gene. The V gene lost 3 bases and the J gene lost 0 bases, with 5 bases spanning the gap. The CDR3 runs 14 residues. The V gene's germline CDR1 is MDHEN and CDR2 SYDVKM. This CDR3 reads CASSFPPNTGELFF. CDR3 bases: TGTGCCAGCAGTTTTCCCCCGAACACCGGGGAGCTGTTTTTT. Full variable domain (remainder filled in from reference TRBV28 and TRBJ2-2): DVKVTQSSRYLVKRTGEKVFLECVQDMDHENMFWYRQDPGLGLRLIYFSYDVKMKEKGDIPEGYSVSREKKERFSLILESASTNQTSMYLCASSFPPNTGELFFGEGSRLTVL.

This clonotype was seen a few times. The chain employs TRBV13 and TRBJ1-5, with D uncertain. This CDR3 has 15 amino acids. CDR1 PRHDT and CDR2 FYEKMQ come from the germline V gene (reference sequence). Between the trimmed V and J ends, which lost 0 bases and 0 bases, there was a span of 6 bases. The CDR3 is CASSLGRSSNQPQHF. The DNA for the CDR3 is TGTGCCAGCAGCTTAGGGCGGTCTAGCAATCAGCCCCAGCATTTT.

The chain employs TRBV7-9 and TRBJ2-7; TRBD1 aligns across 7 bases. The CDR3 extends over 16 amino acids. Germline V gene lookup returns CDR1 SEHNR and CDR2 FQNEAQ (reference sequence). V shed 4 bases, J shed 0 bases, and the junction held 9 bases outside the gene matches. The CDR3 sequence: CASSSRQGHISYEQYF. In nucleotides, the CDR3 is TGTGCCAGCAGCTCTCGACAGGGACATATCTCCTACGAGCAGTACTTC.

Points on this clonotype: Without the conserved terminal phenylalanine or tryptophan, this CDR3 likely stems from a read error. The CDR3 spells CASSLAPPKGREQYL. CDR3 in DNA: TGTGCCAGCAGCTTAGCTCCACCAAAAGGTCGCGAGCAGTACTTA. The chain employs TRBV11-2 and TRBJ2-7, with D uncertain. Per germline, CDR1 SGHAT and CDR2 FQNNGV. V was trimmed by 1 base and J by 6 bases, leaving 16 bases between them. The CDR3 contains 15 residues.

A note on this clonotype: Its ends do not fully match the called genes, so a read error is possible. V usage is TRBV11-2 and J usage is TRBJ2-7, with D uncertain. The germline gives CDR1 SGHAT, CDR2 FQNNGV. This CDR3 comprises 14 residues. The CDR3 protein is CASSLHLENYKQYF. The CDR3, as DNA: TGTGCCAGCAGCTTACATCTGGAGAATTACAAGCAGTACTTT.

With respect to this clonotype: It may be a read error: a sequence one base away is much more abundant. The chain links TRBV6-6 to TRBJ1-5; 8 bases map to TRBD1. Germline V lookup: CDR1 MNHNY, CDR2 SVGAGI (reference sequence). CDR3 length equals 14 residues. The CDR3 reads CTSSYPGTGLPQHF. In DNA form, the CDR3 reads TGTACCAGCAGTTACCCCGGGACAGGTCTACCCCAGCATTTT.

With regard to this clonotype: A much larger clonotype is one base distant, so this may be a read error. J is TRBJ2-5 and V is TRBV5-1; a possible D gene is TRBD1 (5 bases). This CDR3 contains 15 residues. Germline values: CDR1 SGHRS, CDR2 YFSETQ. For the CDR3, the DNA is TGCGCCAGCAGCTTGGATGGGGCGCAACAAGAGACCCAGCACTTC. This codes for CASSLDGAQQETQHF.

In this sample, this clonotype turned up many times. This chain uses TRBV4-1 with TRBJ2-7; no clear D gene. The V gene lost 0 bases and the J gene lost 7 bases, with 19 bases spanning the gap. Looked up from germline, CDR1 is MGHRA and CDR2 is YSYEKL. The CDR3 is 16 amino acids. CDR3 amino acids: CASSQDPGSLVKEQYF. The CDR3 nucleotides are TGCGCCAGCAGCCAAGATCCCGGCTCCCTGGTGAAAGAGCAGTACTTC.

The CDR3: CASSSNHGDPADTQYF. Written as DNA, the CDR3 is TGCGCCAGCAGCTCTAACCACGGGGATCCGGCAGATACGCAGTATTTT. The chain combines TRBV5-1 with TRBJ2-3, with D perhaps TRBD2 (5 bases). V was clipped by 3 bases and J by 4 bases, with 18 bases between them. The germline gives CDR1 SGHRS, CDR2 YFSETQ. This CDR3 is built from 16 residues.